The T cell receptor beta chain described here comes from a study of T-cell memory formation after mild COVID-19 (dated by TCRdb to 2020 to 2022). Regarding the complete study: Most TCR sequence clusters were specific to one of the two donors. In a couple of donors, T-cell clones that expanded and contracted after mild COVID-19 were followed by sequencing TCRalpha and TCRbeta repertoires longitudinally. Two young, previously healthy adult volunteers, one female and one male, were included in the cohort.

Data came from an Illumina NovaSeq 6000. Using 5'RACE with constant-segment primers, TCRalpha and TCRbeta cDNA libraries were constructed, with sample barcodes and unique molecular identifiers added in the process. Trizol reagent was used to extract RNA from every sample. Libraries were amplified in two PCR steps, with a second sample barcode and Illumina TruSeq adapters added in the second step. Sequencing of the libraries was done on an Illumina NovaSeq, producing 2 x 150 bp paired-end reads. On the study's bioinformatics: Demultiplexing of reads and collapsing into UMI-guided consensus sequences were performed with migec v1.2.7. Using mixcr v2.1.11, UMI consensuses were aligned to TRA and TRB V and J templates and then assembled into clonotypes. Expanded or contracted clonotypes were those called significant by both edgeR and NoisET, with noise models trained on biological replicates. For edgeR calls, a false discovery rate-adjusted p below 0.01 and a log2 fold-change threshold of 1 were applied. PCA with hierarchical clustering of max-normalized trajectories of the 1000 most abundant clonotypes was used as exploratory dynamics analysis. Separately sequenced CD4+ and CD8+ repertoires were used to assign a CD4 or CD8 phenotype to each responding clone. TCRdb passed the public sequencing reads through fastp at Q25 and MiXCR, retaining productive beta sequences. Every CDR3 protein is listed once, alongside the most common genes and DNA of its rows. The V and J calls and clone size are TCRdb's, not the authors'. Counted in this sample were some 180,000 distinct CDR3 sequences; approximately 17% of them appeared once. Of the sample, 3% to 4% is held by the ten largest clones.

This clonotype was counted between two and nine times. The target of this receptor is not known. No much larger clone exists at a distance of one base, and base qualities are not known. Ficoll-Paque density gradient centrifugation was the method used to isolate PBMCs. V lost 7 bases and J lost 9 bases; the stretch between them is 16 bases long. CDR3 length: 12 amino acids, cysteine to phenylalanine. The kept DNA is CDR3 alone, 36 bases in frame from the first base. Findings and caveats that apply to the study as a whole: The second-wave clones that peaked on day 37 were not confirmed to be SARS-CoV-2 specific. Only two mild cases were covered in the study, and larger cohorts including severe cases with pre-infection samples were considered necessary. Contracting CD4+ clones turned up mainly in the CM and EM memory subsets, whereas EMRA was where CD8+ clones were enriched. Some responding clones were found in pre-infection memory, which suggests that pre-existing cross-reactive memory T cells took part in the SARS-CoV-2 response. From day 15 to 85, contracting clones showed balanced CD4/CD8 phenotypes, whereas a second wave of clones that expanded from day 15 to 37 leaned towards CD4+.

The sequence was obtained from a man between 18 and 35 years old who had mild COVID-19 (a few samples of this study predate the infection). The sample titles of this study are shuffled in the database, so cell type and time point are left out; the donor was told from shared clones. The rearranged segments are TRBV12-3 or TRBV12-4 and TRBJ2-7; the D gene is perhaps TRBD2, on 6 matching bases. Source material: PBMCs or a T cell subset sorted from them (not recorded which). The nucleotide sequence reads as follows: TGTGCCAGCACGAAGGGACTCCGCGTGCAGTACTTC. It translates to CASTKGLRVQYF.